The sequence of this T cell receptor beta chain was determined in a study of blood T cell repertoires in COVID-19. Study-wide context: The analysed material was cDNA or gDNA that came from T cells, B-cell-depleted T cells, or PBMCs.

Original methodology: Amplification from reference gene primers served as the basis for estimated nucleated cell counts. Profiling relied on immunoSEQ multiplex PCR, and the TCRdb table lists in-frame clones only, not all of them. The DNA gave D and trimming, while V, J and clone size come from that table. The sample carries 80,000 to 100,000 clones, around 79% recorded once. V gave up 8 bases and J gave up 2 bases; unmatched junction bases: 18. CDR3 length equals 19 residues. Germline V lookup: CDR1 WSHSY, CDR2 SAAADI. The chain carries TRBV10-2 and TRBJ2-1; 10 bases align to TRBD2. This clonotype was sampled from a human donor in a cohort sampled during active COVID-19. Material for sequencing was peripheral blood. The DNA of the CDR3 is TGCGCCAGCGGCCTAGCGGGAGCGGGAGGGCCCACGGCCTACAATGAGCAGTTCTTC. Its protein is CASGLAGAGGPTAYNEQFF.